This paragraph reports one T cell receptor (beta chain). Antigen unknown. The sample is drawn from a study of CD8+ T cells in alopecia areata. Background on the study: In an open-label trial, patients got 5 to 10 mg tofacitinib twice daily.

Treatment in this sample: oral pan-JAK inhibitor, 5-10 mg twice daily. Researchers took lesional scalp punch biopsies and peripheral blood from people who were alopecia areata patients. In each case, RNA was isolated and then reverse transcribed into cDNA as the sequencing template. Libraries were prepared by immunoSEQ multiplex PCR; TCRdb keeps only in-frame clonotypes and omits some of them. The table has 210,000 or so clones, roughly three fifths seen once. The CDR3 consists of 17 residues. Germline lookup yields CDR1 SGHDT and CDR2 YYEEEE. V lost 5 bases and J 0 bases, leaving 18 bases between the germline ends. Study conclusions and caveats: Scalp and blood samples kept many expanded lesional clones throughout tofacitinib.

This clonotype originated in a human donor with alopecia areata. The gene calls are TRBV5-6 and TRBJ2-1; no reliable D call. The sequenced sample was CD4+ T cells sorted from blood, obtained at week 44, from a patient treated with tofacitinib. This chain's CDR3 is CASRSSSSSDSYNEQFF. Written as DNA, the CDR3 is TGTGCCAGCAGATCAAGCTCGAGCTCCGACTCCTACAATGAGCAGTTCTTC.